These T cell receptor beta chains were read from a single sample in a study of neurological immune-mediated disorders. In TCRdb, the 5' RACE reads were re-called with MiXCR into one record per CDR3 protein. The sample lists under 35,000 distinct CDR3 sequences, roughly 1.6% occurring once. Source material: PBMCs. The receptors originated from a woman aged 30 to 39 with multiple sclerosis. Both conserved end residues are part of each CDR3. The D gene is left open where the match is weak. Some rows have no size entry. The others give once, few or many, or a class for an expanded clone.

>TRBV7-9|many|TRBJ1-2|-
TGTGCCAGCAGCACCGAAGCGAGGGGATATGGCTACACCTTC
CASSTEARGYGYTF
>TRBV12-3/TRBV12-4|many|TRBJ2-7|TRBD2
TGTGCCAGCAGTCCGGGGGGAAGCTCCTACGAGCAGTACTTC
CASSPGGSSYEQYF
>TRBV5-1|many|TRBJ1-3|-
TGCGCCAGCAGCCCCCAGACGGGCGGTGGAAACACCATATATTTT
CASSPQTGGGNTIYF
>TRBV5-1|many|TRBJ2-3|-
TGCGCCAGCAGCCTGCAATCACCGGCCACAGATACGCAGTATTTT
CASSLQSPATDTQYF
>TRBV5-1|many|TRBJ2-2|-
TGCGCCAGCAGCTTCGGATTGGGCGGGGAGCTGTTTTTT
CASSFGLGGELFF
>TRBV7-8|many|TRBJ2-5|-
TGTGCCAGCAGCTTAGGACGGCAGCAAGAGACCCAGTACTTC
CASSLGRQQETQYF
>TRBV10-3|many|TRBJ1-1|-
TGTGCCAGCTCCCCCCGAACTGAAGCTTTCTTT
CASSPRTEAFF
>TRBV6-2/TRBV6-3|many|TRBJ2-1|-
TGTGCCAGCTCCCGGGACTTAATAGGGAGTAATGAGCAGTTCTTC
CASSRDLIGSNEQFF
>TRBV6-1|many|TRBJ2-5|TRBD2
TGTGCCAGCAGTAGCGGGGGGGCGGGGGAGACCCAGTACTTC
CASSSGGAGETQYF
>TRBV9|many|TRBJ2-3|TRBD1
TGTGCCAGCAGCGTAGTCCCGGGACAGGGAAACACAGATACGCAGTATTTT
CASSVVPGQGNTDTQYF
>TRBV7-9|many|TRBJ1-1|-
TGTGCCAGCAGCCAGGGGAGGGCCGCTTCCTTT
CASSQGRAASF
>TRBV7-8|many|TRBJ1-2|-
TGTGCCAGCAGCTTATCGGGACGGCTCTATGGCTACACCTTC
CASSLSGRLYGYTF
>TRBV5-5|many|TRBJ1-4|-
TGTGCCAGCAGCTTGGACAGGGTAGAAAAACTGTTTTTT
CASSLDRVEKLFF
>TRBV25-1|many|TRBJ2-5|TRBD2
TGTGCCAGCAGTGAATCAGCGGGATTTACCCAAGAGACCCAGTACTTC
CASSESAGFTQETQYF
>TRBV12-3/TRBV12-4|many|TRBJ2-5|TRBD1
TGTGCCAGCAGCTCGCCGGGACAGGGGGAAGAGACCCAGTACTTC
CASSSPGQGEETQYF
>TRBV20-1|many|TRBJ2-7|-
TGCAGTGCCGGACCACTTCCCTACGAGCAGTACTTC
CSAGPLPYEQYF
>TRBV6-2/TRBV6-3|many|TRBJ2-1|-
TGTGCCAGCAGTACCCATAATGAGCAGTTCTTC
CASSTHNEQFF
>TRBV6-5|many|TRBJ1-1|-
TGTGCCAGCACAAGAGGGGACACTGAAGCTTTCTTT
CASTRGDTEAFF
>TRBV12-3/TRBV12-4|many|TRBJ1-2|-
TGTGCCAGCAGTTTACTCCGGACGGGGGGTGGCTACACCTTC
CASSLLRTGGGYTF
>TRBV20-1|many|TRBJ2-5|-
TGCAGTGCTAGAGATCTCGCCAGGGTCCAAGAGACCCAGTACTTC
CSARDLARVQETQYF
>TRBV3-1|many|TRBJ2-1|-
TGTGCCAGCAGCCCCCGCCAGGGAACCTACAATGAGCAGTTCTTC
CASSPRQGTYNEQFF
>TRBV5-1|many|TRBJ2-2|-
TGCGCCAGCAGCTTGAGGATACTTAAGTTGTCATCCGTGGACCCCGGCGGGGAGCTGTTTTTT
CASSLRILKLSSVDPGGELFF
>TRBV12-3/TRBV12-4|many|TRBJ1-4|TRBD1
TGTGCCAGCAGGGGACAGGTTGCAACTAATGAAAAACTGTTTTTT
CASRGQVATNEKLFF
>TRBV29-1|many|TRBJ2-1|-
TGCAGCGTTGCCGAGGGACCTCCCAATGAGCAGTTCTTC
CSVAEGPPNEQFF
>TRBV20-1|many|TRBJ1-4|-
TGCGGGGCTGACGAGGGGCCGGTCAATGAAAAACTGTTTTTT
CGADEGPVNEKLFF
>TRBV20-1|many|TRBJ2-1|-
TGCAGTGCAAAGATAGGGGCCGACGATGAGCAGTTCTTC
CSAKIGADDEQFF
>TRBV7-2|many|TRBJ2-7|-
TGTGCCAGCAGCTTAGTGCGGCCCCCCTACGAGCAGTACTTC
CASSLVRPPYEQYF
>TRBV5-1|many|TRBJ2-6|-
TGCGCCAGCAGCGTCCCTGAGGGGGGAGTCTCTGGGGCCAACGTCCTGACTTTC
CASSVPEGGVSGANVLTF
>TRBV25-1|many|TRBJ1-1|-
TGTGCCAGCAGTGCACCGGGACAAATTCTGAACACTGAAGCTTTCTTT
CASSAPGQILNTEAFF
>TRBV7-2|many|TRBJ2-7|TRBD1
TGTGCCAGCAGCTTAGAAAGGACAGGGGGTAGTAAGCAGTACTTC
CASSLERTGGSKQYF
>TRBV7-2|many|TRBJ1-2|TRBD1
TGTGCCAGCAGCTTAGCCGGAGGAGGACAGGGATCCTCTGGCTACACCTTC
CASSLAGGGQGSSGYTF
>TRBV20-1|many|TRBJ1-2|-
TGCAGTGCCCGTCCGACGGGGGACTATGGCTACACCTTC
CSARPTGDYGYTF
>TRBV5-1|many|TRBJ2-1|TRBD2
TGCGCCAGCAGGCCTAAGGGACTAGCGGGGGTTGAGCAGTTCTTC
CASRPKGLAGVEQFF
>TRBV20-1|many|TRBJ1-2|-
TGCAGTGCTAGAGTAGTCAACTATGGCTACACCTTC
CSARVVNYGYTF
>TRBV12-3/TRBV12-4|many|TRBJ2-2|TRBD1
TGTGCCAGCACCTCTATCACAGGGGCGACATTGAACACCGGGGAGCTGTTTTTT
CASTSITGATLNTGELFF
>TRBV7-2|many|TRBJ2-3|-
TGTGCCAGCAGCTTCCGGCGGGGCTCGACAGATACGCAGTATTTT
CASSFRRGSTDTQYF
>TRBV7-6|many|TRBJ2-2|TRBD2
TGTGCCAGCAGACGACCCCGGGGGGGGACGAACACCGGGGAGCTGTTTTTT
CASRRPRGGTNTGELFF
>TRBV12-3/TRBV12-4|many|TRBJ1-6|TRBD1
TGTGCCAGCAGTTCAGGGGGCTCACCCCTCCACTTT
CASSSGGSPLHF
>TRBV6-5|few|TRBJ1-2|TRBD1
TGTGCCAGCAGTTTCGGGACAGGGGGCGATGGCTACACCTTC
CASSFGTGGDGYTF
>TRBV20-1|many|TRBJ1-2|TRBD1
TGCAGTGCTAGAATGGACAGGGGGCGAGGCTACACCTTC
CSARMDRGRGYTF
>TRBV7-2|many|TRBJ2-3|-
TGTGCCAGCAGCGAGCTTGGTTTGGAGTCAGATACGCAGTATTTT
CASSELGLESDTQYF
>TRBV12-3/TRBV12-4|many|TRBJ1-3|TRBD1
TGTGCCAGCAGTCGACAGGGAGGATATGGAAACACCATATATTTT
CASSRQGGYGNTIYF
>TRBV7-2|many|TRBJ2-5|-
TGTGCCAGCAGCTTAGTTTTGGGGCAAGAGACCCAGTACTTC
CASSLVLGQETQYF
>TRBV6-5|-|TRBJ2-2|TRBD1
TGTGCCAGCAGTTACTCGACAGGGGCTGGGCTTCGCACCGGGGAGCTGTTTTTT
CASSYSTGAGLRTGELFF
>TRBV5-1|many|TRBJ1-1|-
TGCGCCAGCAGCCCCGGCCGGGGTCTGCTCACTGAAGCTTTCTTT
CASSPGRGLLTEAFF
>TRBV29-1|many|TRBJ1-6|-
TGCAGCGTCCGATCAACAGGGACTGATAATTCACCCCTCCACTTT
CSVRSTGTDNSPLHF
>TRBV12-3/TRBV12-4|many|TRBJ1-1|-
TGTGCCAGCAGCCCCGGGTACACTGAAGCTTTCTTT
CASSPGYTEAFF
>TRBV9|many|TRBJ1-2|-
TGTGCCAGCAGCGTAGAGGGAGCCCTTCGTTATGGCTACACCTTC
CASSVEGALRYGYTF
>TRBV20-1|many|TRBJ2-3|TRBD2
TGCAGTGCTAGAGTTGCTAGCGGGGTGACAGATACGCAGTATTTT
CSARVASGVTDTQYF
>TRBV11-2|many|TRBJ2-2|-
TGTGCCAGCAGCCAGGGGACGCTAAACACCGGGGAGCTGTTTTTT
CASSQGTLNTGELFF
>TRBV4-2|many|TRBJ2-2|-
TGTGCCAGCAGCCTAGAAGGACATTCCGGGGAGCTGTTTTTT
CASSLEGHSGELFF
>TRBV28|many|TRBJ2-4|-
TGTGCCAGCAGTTTCTCGGGAAACATTCAGTACTTC
CASSFSGNIQYF
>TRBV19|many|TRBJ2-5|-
TGTGCCAGTAGAATGGACCAGCAAGAGACCCAGTACTTC
CASRMDQQETQYF